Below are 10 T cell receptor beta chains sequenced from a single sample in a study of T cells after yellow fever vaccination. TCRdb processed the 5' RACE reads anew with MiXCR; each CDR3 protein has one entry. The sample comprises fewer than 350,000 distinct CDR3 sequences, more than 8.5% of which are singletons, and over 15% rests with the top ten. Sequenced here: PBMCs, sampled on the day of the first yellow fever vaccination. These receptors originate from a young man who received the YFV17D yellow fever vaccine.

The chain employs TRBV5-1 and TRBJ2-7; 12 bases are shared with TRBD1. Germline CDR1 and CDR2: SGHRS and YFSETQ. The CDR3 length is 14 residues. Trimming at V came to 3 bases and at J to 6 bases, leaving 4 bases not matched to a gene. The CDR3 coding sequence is TGCGCCAGCAGCTGGGGACAGGGGGCATCCGAGCAGTACTTC. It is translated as CASSWGQGASEQYF.

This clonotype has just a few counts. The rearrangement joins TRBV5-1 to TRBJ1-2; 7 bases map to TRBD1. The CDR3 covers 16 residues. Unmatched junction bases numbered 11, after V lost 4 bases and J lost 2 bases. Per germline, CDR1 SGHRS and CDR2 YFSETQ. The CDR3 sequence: CASSEQGQRLNYGYTF. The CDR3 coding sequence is TGCGCCAGCAGCGAGCAGGGACAGAGATTGAACTATGGCTACACCTTC.

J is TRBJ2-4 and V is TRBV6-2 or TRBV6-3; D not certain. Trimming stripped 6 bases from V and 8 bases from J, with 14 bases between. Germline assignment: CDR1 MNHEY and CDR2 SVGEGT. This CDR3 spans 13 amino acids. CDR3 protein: CASRNWTLHIQYF. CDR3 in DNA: TGTGCCAGCAGAAATTGGACCCTACACATTCAGTACTTC.

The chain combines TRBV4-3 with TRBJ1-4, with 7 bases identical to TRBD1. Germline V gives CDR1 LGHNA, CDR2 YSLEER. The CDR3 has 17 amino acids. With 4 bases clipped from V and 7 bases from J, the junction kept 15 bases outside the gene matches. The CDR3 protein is CASSPQRQTGTGEKLFF. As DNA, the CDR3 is TGCGCCAGCAGCCCACAGCGTCAGACAGGGACGGGTGAAAAACTGTTTTTT.

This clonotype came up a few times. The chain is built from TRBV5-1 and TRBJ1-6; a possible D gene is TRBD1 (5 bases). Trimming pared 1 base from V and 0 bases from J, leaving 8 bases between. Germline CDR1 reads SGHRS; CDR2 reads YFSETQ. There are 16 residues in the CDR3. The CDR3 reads CASSLRGSSYNSPLHF. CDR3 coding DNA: TGCGCCAGCAGCTTGAGGGGTAGCTCCTATAATTCACCCCTCCACTTT.

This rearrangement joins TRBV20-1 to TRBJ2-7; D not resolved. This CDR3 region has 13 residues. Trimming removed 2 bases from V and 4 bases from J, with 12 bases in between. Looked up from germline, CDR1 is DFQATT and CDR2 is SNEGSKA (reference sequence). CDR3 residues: CSARPTGGYEQYV. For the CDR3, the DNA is TGCAGTGCTAGACCCACCGGTGGATACGAGCAGTACGTC.

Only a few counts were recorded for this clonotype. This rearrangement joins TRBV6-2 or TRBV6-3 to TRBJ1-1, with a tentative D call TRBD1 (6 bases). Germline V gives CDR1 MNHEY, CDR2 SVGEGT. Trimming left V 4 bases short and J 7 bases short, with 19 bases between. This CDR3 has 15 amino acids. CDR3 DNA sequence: TGTGCCAGCAGTTGGGACACCCATAAGCAGTATGAAGCTTTCTTT. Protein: CASSWDTHKQYEAFF.

The CDR3 DNA sequence: TGTGCCAGCAGCCCAGGGCAGGACAGAGAGACCCAGTACTTC. This encodes CASSPGQDRETQYF. The J gene is TRBJ2-5, the V gene TRBV7-9; the D gene is possibly TRBD1 (6 bases). Trimming cost V 5 bases and J 4 bases, with 14 bases left between them. CDR3 size: 14 residues. The germline CDR1 and CDR2 sequences are SEHNR and FQNEAQ (reference sequence).

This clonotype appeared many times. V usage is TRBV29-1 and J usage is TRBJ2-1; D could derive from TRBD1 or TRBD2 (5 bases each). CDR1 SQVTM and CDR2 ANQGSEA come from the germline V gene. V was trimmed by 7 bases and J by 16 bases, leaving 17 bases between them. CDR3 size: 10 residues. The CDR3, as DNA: TGCAGCGCTCTCTGGGACCTAAAATTCTTC. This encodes CSALWDLKFF.

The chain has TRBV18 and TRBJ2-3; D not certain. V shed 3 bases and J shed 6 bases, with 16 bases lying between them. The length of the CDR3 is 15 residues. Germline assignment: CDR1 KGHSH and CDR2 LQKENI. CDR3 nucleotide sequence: TGTGCCAGCTCACCGCCGGGCCTTCGACCGGATACGCAGTATTTT. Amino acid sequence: CASSPPGLRPDTQYF. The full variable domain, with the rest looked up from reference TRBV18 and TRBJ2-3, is NAGVMQNPRHLVRRRGQEARLRCSPMKGHSHVYWYRQLPEEGLKFMVYLQKENIIDESGMPKERFSAEFPKEGPSILRIQQVVRGDSAAYFCASSPPGLRPDTQYFGPGTRLTVL.